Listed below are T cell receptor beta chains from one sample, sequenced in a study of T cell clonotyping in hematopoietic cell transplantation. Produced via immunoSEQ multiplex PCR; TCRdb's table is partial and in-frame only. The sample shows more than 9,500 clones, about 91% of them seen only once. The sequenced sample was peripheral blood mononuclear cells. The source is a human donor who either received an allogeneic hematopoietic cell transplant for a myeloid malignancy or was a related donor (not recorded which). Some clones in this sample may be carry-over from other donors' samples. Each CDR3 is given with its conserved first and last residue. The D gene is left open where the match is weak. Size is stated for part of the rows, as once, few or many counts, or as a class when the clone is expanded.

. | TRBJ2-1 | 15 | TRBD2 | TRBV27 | CASSPGTRAYGEQFF | TGTGCCAGCAGCCCCGGGACTAGGGCGTACGGTGAGCAGTTCTTC
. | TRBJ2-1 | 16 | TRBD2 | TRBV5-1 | CASSWNSGGTYNEQFF | TGCGCCAGCAGCTGGAATAGCGGGGGGACCTACAATGAGCAGTTCTTC
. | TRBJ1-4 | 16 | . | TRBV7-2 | CASSLLTVATNEKLFF | TGTGCCAGCAGCTTACTTACAGTCGCAACTAATGAAAAACTGTTTTTT
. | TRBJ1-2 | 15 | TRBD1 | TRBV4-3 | CASSQLTGGNYGYTF | TGCGCCAGCAGCCAACTCACAGGGGGAAACTATGGCTACACCTTC
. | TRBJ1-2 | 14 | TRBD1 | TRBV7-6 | CASSLSGTGGFYTF | TGTGCCAGCAGCTTATCGGGGACAGGGGGCTTCTACACCTTC
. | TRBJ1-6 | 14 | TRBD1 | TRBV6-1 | CASSEQGGNSPLHF | TGTGCCAGCAGTGAACAGGGGGGTAATTCACCCCTCCACTTT
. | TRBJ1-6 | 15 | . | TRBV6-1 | CASSGGGGNNSPLHF | TGTGCCAGCAGTGGGGGTGGGGGGAATAATTCACCCCTCCACTTT
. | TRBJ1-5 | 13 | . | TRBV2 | CASSGERDQPQHF | TGTGCCAGCAGTGGGGAAAGGGATCAGCCCCAGCATTTT
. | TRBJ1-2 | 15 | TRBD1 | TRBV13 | CASSLGWTGNYGYTF | TGTGCCAGCAGCTTAGGCTGGACAGGCAACTATGGCTACACCTTC
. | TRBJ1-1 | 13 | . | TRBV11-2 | CASSQDVDTEAFF | TGTGCCAGCAGCCAAGACGTGGACACTGAAGCTTTCTTT
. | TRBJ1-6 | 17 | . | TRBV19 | CASNPDSASSYNSPLHF | TGTGCCAGTAACCCGGACAGCGCCAGCTCCTATAATTCACCCCTCCACTTT
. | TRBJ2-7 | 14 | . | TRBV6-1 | CASITADPPFAQYF | TGTGCCAGCATTACAGCCGATCCCCCCTTTGCGCAGTACTTC
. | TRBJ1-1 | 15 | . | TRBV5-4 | CASSLSGVMNTEAFF | TGTGCCAGCAGCTTGTCGGGGGTAATGAACACTGAAGCTTTCTTT
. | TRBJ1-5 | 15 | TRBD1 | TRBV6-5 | CASSPGQAGNQPQHF | TGTGCCAGCAGTCCCGGACAGGCAGGCAATCAGCCCCAGCATTTT
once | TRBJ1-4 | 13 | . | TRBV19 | CASSIPPNEKLFF | TGTGCCAGTAGTATCCCCCCGAATGAAAAACTGTTTTTT
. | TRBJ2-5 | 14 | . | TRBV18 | CASSPAQVRGTQYF | TGTGCCAGCTCACCGGCTCAGGTGCGGGGGACCCAGTACTTC
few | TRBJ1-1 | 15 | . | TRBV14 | CASSQKTGWNTEAFF | TGTGCCAGCAGCCAAAAGACCGGGTGGAACACTGAAGCTTTCTTT
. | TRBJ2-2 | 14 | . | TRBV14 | CASSLIANAGELFF | TGTGCCAGCAGCCTTATAGCGAATGCCGGGGAGCTGTTTTTT
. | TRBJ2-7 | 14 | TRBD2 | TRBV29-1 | CSVEGLAGNYEQYF | TGCAGCGTTGAAGGACTAGCGGGGAACTACGAGCAGTACTTC